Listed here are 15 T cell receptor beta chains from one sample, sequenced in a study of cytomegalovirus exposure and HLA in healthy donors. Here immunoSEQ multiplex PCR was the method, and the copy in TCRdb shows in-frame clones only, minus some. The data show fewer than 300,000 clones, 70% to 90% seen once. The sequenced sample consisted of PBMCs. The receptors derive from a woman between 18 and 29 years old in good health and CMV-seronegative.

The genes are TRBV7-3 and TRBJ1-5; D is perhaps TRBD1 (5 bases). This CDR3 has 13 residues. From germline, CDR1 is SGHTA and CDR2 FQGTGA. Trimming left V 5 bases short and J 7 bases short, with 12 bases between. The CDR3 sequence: CASSVGRGQPQHF. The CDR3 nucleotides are TGTGCCAGCAGCGTGGGGCGGGGACAGCCCCAGCATTTT.

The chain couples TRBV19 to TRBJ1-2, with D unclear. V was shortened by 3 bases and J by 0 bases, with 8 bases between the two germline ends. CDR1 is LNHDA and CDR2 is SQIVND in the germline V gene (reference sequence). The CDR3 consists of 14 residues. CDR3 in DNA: TGTGCCAGTAGTATCGACAAGACTAACTATGGCTACACCTTC. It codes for CASSIDKTNYGYTF.

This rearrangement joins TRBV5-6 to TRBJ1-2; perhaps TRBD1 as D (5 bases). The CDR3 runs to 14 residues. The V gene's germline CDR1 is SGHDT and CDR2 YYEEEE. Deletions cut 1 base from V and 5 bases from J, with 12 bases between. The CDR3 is CASSLLQTEYGYTF. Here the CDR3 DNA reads TGTGCCAGCAGCTTGCTACAGACAGAATATGGCTACACCTTC.

This CDR3 is CASSALSGDLIQYF. CDR3 nucleotides: TGTGCCAGCAGCGCCCTAAGTGGAGACTTAATTCAGTACTTC. The chain recombines TRBV11-2 with TRBJ2-4; D ambiguous. Trimming pared 5 bases from V and 10 bases from J, leaving 18 bases between. CDR1 and CDR2 from the germline V gene are SGHAT and FQNNGV. This CDR3 is built from 14 residues.

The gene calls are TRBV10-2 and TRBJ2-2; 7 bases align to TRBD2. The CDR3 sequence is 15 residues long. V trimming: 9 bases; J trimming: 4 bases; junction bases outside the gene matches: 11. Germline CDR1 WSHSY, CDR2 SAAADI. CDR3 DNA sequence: TGCGCCAGTGAAGACGGGAGGTTGGGCACCGGGGAGCTGTTTTTT. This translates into CASEDGRLGTGELFF.

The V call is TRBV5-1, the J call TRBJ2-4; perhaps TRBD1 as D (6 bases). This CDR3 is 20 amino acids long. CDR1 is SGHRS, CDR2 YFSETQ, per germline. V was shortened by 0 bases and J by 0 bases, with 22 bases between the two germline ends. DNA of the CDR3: TGCGCCAGCAGCTTGGTTTTTTCGCTACGGCAGGGGTTAGCCAAAAACATTCAGTACTTC. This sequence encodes CASSLVFSLRQGLAKNIQYF.

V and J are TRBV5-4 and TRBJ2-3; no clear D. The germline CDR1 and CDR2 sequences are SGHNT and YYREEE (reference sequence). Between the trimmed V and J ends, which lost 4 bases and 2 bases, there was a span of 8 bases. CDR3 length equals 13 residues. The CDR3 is CASSNYSTDTQYF. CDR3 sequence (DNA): TGTGCCAGCAGCAACTACTCCACAGATACGCAGTATTTT.

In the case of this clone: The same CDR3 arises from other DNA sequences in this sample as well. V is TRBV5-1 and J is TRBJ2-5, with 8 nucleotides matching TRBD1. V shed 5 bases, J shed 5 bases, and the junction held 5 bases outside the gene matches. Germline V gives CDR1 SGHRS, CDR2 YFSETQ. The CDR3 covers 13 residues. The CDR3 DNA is TGCGCCAGCAGTCGACAGGGGACGGAGACCCAGTACTTC. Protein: CASSRQGTETQYF.

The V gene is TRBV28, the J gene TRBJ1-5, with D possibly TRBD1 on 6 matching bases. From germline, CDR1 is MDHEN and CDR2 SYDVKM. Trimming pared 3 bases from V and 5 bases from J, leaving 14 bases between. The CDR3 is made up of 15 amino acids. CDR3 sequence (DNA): TGTGCCAGCAGTTTTGTGCAGGGGTCGGATCAGCCCCAGCATTTT. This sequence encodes CASSFVQGSDQPQHF.

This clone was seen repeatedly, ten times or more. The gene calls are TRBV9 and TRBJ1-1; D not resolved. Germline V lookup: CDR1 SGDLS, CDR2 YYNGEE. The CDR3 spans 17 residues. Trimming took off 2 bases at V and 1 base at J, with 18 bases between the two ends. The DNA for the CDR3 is TGTGCCAGCAGCGTCTCCCCCAAACTCAACCCGAACACTGAAGCTTTCTTT. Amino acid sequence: CASSVSPKLNPNTEAFF.

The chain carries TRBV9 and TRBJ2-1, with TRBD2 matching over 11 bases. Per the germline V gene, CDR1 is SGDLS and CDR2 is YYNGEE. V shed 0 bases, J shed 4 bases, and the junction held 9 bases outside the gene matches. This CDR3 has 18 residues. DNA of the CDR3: TGTGCCAGCAGCGTAGATCCCACTACTAGCGGGAGTTACAATGAGCAGTTCTTC. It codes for CASSVDPTTSGSYNEQFF. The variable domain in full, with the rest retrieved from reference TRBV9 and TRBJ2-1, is DSGVTQTPKHLITATGQRVTLRCSPRSGDLSVYWYQQSLDQGLQFLIQYYNGEERAKGNILERFSAQQFPDLHSELNLSSLELGDSALYFCASSVDPTTSGSYNEQFFGPGTRLTVL.

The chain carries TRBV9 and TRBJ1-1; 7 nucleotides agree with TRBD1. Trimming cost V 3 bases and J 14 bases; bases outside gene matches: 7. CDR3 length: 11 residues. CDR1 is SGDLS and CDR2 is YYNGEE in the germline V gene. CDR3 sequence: CASSDGGQKFF. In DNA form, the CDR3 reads TGTGCCAGCAGCGATGGGGGACAGAAATTCTTT. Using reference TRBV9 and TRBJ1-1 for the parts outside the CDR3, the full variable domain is DSGVTQTPKHLITATGQRVTLRCSPRSGDLSVYWYQQSLDQGLQFLIQYYNGEERAKGNILERFSAQQFPDLHSELNLSSLELGDSALYFCASSDGGQKFFGQGTRLTVV.

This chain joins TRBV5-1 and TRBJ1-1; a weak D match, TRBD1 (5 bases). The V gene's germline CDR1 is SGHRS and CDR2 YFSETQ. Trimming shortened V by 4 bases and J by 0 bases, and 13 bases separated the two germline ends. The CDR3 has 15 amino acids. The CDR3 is CASSQGLTMNTEAFF. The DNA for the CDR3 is TGCGCCAGCAGCCAGGGACTGACGATGAACACTGAAGCTTTCTTT.

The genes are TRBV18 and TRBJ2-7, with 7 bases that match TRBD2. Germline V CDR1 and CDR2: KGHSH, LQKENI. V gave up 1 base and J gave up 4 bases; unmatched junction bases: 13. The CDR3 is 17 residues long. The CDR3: CASSPHRLAEQFYEQYF. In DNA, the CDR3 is TGTGCCAGCTCACCACATCGGCTAGCGGAGCAATTTTACGAGCAGTACTTC. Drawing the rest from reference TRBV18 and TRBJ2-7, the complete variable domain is NAGVMQNPRHLVRRRGQEARLRCSPMKGHSHVYWYRQLPEEGLKFMVYLQKENIIDESGMPKERFSAEFPKEGPSILRIQQVVRGDSAAYFCASSPHRLAEQFYEQYFGPGTRLTVT.

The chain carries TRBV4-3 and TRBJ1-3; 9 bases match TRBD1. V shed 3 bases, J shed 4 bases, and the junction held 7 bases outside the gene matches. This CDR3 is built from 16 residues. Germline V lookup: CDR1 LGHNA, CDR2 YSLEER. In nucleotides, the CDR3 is TGCGCCAGCAGCCAGGTACAGGGGGCGCTGGGAAACACCATATATTTT. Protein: CASSQVQGALGNTIYF.